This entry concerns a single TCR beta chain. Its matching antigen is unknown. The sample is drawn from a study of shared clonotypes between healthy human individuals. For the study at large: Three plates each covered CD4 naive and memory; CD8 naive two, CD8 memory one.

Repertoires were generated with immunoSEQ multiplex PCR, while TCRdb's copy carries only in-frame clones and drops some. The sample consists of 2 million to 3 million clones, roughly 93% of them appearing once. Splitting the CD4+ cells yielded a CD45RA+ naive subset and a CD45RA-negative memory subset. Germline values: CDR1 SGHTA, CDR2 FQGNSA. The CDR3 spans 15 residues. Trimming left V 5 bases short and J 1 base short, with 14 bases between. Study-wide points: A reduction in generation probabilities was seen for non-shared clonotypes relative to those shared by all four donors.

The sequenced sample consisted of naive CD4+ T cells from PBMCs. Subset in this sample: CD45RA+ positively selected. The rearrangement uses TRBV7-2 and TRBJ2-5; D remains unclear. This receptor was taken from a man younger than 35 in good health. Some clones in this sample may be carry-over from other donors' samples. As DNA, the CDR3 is TGTGCCAGCAGCCCCTCGGACGGATTCCAAGAGACCCAGTACTTC. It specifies CASSPSDGFQETQYF.